This TCR beta chain originates from a study of type 1 regulatory T cells. Across the whole study: An in vitro protocol generated T-allo10, a Tr1-enriched, alloantigen-specific CD4 T cell product.

TCRdb ran MiXCR on the reads and lists one entry per CDR3 protein. The table records some 100,000 distinct CDR3 sequences, less than 40% of them present only once. The CDR3 totals 15 residues. V was shortened by 1 base and J by 3 bases, with 7 bases between the two germline ends. Germline CDR1 is LGHDT and CDR2 is YNNKEL (reference sequence). The TCR was taken from a human donor in good health. The chain carries TRBV3-1 and TRBJ2-6; D is ambiguous. Sample: CD4+ T cells, either the whole sample or a sorted fraction (not recorded which). The CDR3 reads CASSQVPSGANVLTF. DNA for the CDR3: TGTGCCAGCAGCCAAGTCCCGAGTGGGGCCAACGTCCTGACTTTC.